These T cell receptor beta chains were read from a single sample in a study of blood T cell repertoires in COVID-19. Clones were sequenced by immunoSEQ multiplex PCR, and TCRdb holds only the in-frame ones, with some missing. The repertoire holds a few hundred thousand clones, around 81% seen once, with 15% to 17% in the top ten. Sequencing was performed on peripheral blood. The receptor set was obtained from a person aged 65-85 years with COVID-19, enrolled during active disease. Each CDR3 is given with its conserved first and last residue. Each record gives: J gene, clone size, D gene, V gene, CDR3 protein, CDR3 DNA. The D gene is left open where the match is weak. The size of a clone is reported for some rows only, either as once, few or many, or as a class for expanded clones.

>TRBJ1-5|NA|TRBD1|TRBV9
CASSSQTTGGLQPQHF
TGTGCCAGCAGCTCCCAAACAACAGGGGGCCTTCAGCCCCAGCATTTT
>TRBJ2-3|few|NA|TRBV30
CAWGMRGTDTQYF
TGTGCCTGGGGGATGAGGGGCACAGATACGCAGTATTTT
>TRBJ1-5|NA|NA|TRBV6-2/TRBV6-3
CASSYTAGNQPQHF
TGTGCCAGCAGTTATACGGCAGGGAATCAGCCCCAGCATTTT
>TRBJ1-2|NA|TRBD1|TRBV4-1
CASSQPRQGYNYGYTF
TGCGCCAGCAGCCAGCCCAGACAGGGGTATAACTATGGCTACACCTTC
>TRBJ2-2|once|NA|TRBV3-1/TRBV3-2
CASSQERQGIIWPNTGELFF
TGTGCCAGCAGCCAAGAAAGGCAGGGCATAATTTGGCCAAACACCGGGGAGCTGTTTTTT
>TRBJ1-2|NA|TRBD1|TRBV7-2
CASSLTGGDGYTF
TGTGCCAGCAGCTTGACAGGGGGAGACGGCTACACCTTC
>TRBJ2-5|NA|TRBD2|TRBV12-5
CASGLVAGGYETQYF
TGTGCTAGTGGTTTGGTAGCGGGAGGGTATGAGACCCAGTACTTC
>TRBJ2-7|NA|TRBD1|TRBV11-2
CASSHRGIGEQYF
TGTGCCAGCAGCCACAGGGGGATCGGCGAGCAGTACTTC
>TRBJ1-1|NA|TRBD1|TRBV3-1/TRBV3-2
CASSQVQGAEAFF
TGTGCCAGCAGCCAAGTACAGGGGGCTGAAGCTTTCTTT
>TRBJ2-3|NA|TRBD2|TRBV9
CASSVGAGGTTSSTDTQYF
TGTGCCAGCAGCGTAGGGGCGGGGGGGACGACCTCTAGCACAGATACGCAGTATTTT
>TRBJ1-2|NA|NA|TRBV3-1/TRBV3-2
CASSQIPGRTYYGYTF
TGTGCCAGCAGCCAAATCCCGGGAAGGACCTACTATGGCTACACCTTC
>TRBJ2-3|NA|TRBD2|TRBV7-6
CASSLAPGGTSSTDTQYF
TGTGCCAGCAGCTTAGCCCCGGGGGGGACGTCTAGCACAGATACGCAGTATTTT
>TRBJ2-3|NA|NA|TRBV5-1
CASSAQGGGMDTQYF
TGCGCCAGCAGCGCCCAGGGGGGAGGCATGGATACGCAGTATTTT
>TRBJ2-7|NA|TRBD1|TRBV5-1
CASSWTGSYEQYF
TGCGCCAGCAGCTGGACAGGTTCCTACGAGCAGTACTTC
>TRBJ1-5|NA|NA|TRBV6-1
CASSDGRRGGQPQHF
TGTGCCAGCAGTGACGGACGGAGAGGGGGTCAGCCCCAGCATTTT
>TRBJ2-3|NA|TRBD2|TRBV7-9
CASSLLVGSGSTDTQYF
TGTGCCAGCAGCTTATTGGTTGGTAGCGGGAGCACAGATACGCAGTATTTT
>TRBJ1-5|NA|NA|TRBV29-1
CSVGGAANQPQHF
TGCAGCGTTGGCGGGGCCGCCAATCAGCCCCAGCATTTT
>TRBJ1-1|NA|NA|TRBV15
CATRLGLGGFEAFF
TGTGCCACCCGCTTGGGGTTAGGGGGATTCGAAGCTTTCTTT
>TRBJ1-3|NA|NA|TRBV3-1/TRBV3-2
CASSQPPLNTIYF
TGTGCCAGCAGCCAACCCCCTCTGAACACCATATATTTT
>TRBJ2-7|NA|NA|TRBV28
CASKTLGAYEQYF
TGTGCCAGCAAAACGCTAGGCGCCTACGAGCAGTACTTC
>TRBJ1-5|once|TRBD1|TRBV19
CASSIGQGGNQPQHF
TGTGCCAGTAGTATCGGACAGGGGGGCAATCAGCCCCAGCATTTT
>TRBJ2-7|NA|TRBD2|TRBV2
CASSYAPRGTNYEQYF
TGTGCCAGCAGCTACGCCCCGCGGGGGACCAACTACGAGCAGTACTTC
>TRBJ2-1|NA|NA|TRBV11-3
CASSLGGGRPYNEQFF
TGTGCCAGCAGCTTAGGAGGAGGGAGGCCCTACAATGAGCAGTTCTTC
>TRBJ2-7|NA|TRBD2|TRBV11-1
CASSPRQRGAYEQYF
TGTGCCAGCAGCCCACGGCAGCGGGGGGCCTACGAGCAGTACTTC
>TRBJ2-7|NA|TRBD1|TRBV28
CASSLRQGRNEQYF
TGTGCCAGCAGTTTACGACAGGGAAGGAACGAGCAGTACTTC
>TRBJ2-7|NA|TRBD2|TRBV6-5
CASRLAGSTYEQYF
TGTGCCAGCAGATTAGCGGGATCAACCTACGAGCAGTACTTC
>TRBJ2-7|NA|TRBD1|TRBV28
CATITGTGSYEQYF
TGTGCCACGATAACCGGGACAGGCTCCTACGAGCAGTACTTC
>TRBJ1-3|NA|NA|TRBV9
CASSPRQESGNTIYF
TGTGCCAGCAGCCCGAGACAGGAATCTGGAAACACCATATATTTT
>TRBJ2-1|NA|TRBD2|TRBV5-1
CASSSTTSGGMNEQFF
TGCGCCAGCAGCTCCACTACTAGCGGGGGGATGAATGAGCAGTTCTTC
>TRBJ1-1|NA|NA|TRBV12-3/TRBV12-4
CASSSDTEAFF
TGTGCCAGCAGTTCGGACACTGAAGCTTTCTTT
>TRBJ1-5|NA|NA|TRBV11-3
CASSRGNSNQPQHF
TGTGCCAGCAGCCGGGGTAATAGCAATCAGCCCCAGCATTTT